This entry lists 19 T cell receptor beta chains sequenced from one sample in a study of neoadjuvant anti-PD-1 for oral cavity cancer. Time point specified: after neoadjuvant nivolumab, at surgical resection. The data were produced by immunoSEQ multiplex PCR, yet TCRdb's version contains in-frame clones alone and is incomplete. The data show some 14,000 clones, around 74% seen once. Sequencing used PBMCs, obtained after nivolumab (anti-PD-1) treatment. These receptors were obtained from a person aged 40 to 85 with oral cavity squamous cell carcinoma.

This chain joins TRBV5-1 and TRBJ1-3; 7 nucleotides match TRBD1. CDR1 SGHRS and CDR2 YFSETQ come from the germline V gene. Trimming removed 4 bases from V and 6 bases from J; junction bases left unmatched: 7. The CDR3 sequence is 14 residues long. Here the CDR3 DNA reads TGCGCCAGCAGCGAGGGACAGTGGGTAAACACCATATATTTT. This codes for CASSEGQWVNTIYF.

The chain recombines TRBV2 with TRBJ2-1, with D tentatively TRBD1 or TRBD2 (5 bases each). The V gene's germline CDR1 is SNHLY and CDR2 FYNNEI. Trimming took 8 bases from V and 1 from J, leaving 18 bases between them. CDR3 length equals 16 residues. This chain's CDR3 is CASRVKGTGSYNEQFF. The CDR3 DNA reads TGTGCCAGCCGTGTAAAGGGGACCGGTTCCTACAATGAGCAGTTCTTC.

The chain is built from TRBV28 and TRBJ1-3, with 8 bases fitting TRBD1. The CDR3 runs to 14 residues. Germline V gives CDR1 MDHEN, CDR2 SYDVKM. The V segment lost 6 bases and the J segment 3 bases; nucleotides outside the gene matches: 4. CDR3 coding DNA: TGTGCCAGCAGCCTGGACAGGGTTGGAAACACCATATATTTT. Its translation: CASSLDRVGNTIYF.

Turning to this clone: The junction and the germline gene differ at one end; a read error may be behind it. The chain is built from TRBV5-1 and TRBJ2-2; D may be TRBD1 (6 bases). Germline-derived CDR1 and CDR2 are SGHRS and YFSETQ. This CDR3 has 15 residues. The CDR3: CASTLGTPNTGELFF. CDR3 DNA: TGCGCCAGCACCTTGGGGACACCGAACACCGGGGAGCTGTTTTTT.

The rearrangement uses TRBV7-2 and TRBJ2-7; TRBD2 might be the D (6 bases). Germline assignment: CDR1 SGHTA and CDR2 FQGNSA. V dropped 5 bases and J dropped 2 bases, with 13 bases sitting between them. The CDR3 length is 14 residues. The CDR3 sequence is CASSRDLPTYEQYF. CDR3 coding DNA: TGTGCCAGCAGCAGGGACTTGCCGACCTACGAGCAGTACTTC.

The chain uses TRBV19 and TRBJ1-6; D not certain. This CDR3 has 15 residues. Germline assignment: CDR1 LNHDA and CDR2 SQIVND (reference sequence). V was trimmed by 6 bases and J by 0 bases, leaving 9 bases between them. CDR3 residues: CASREESSYNSPLHF. The CDR3 DNA follows: TGTGCCAGTAGGGAGGAGAGCTCCTATAATTCACCCCTCCACTTT.

This clone was seen only a few times. V is TRBV6-5 and J is TRBJ1-5; TRBD1 matches at 10 bases. The J segment lost 4 bases and the V segment lost 6 bases, leaving 6 bases of the junction unmatched. CDR1 is MNHEY and CDR2 is SVGAGI in the germline V gene. This CDR3 contains 15 residues. CDR3 protein: CASSSRTGGNQPQHF. CDR3 sequence (DNA): TGTGCCAGCAGCTCCCGGACAGGGGGTAATCAGCCCCAGCATTTT.

The chain uses TRBV7-6 and TRBJ2-5, with D maybe TRBD2 (5 bases). This CDR3 is 15 amino acids long. Trimming removed 8 bases from V and 2 bases from J, with 18 bases in between. Germline CDR1 and CDR2: SGHVS and FNYEAQ. The CDR3 nucleotides read TGTGCCAGCGCCCTTGGTGGGAGCCAGCAAGAGACCCAGTACTTC. Translating gives CASALGGSQQETQYF. Full variable domain (missing parts from reference TRBV7-6 and TRBJ2-5): GAGVSQSPRYKVTKRGQDVALRCDPISGHVSLYWYRQALGQGPEFLTYFNYEAQQDKSGLPNDRFSAERPEGSISTLTIQRTEQRDSAMYRCASALGGSQQETQYFGPGTRLLVL.

The gene calls are TRBV5-1 and TRBJ1-4; D is undetermined. Germline V gene data show CDR1 as SGHRS and CDR2 as YFSETQ. The V end was cut by 2 bases, the J end by 0 bases, with 11 bases between. The CDR3 has 16 residues. In DNA, the CDR3 is TGCGCCAGCAGCTTAGGAATATTCACAACTAATGAAAAACTGTTTTTT. Residues: CASSLGIFTTNEKLFF.

The V gene is TRBV30, the J gene TRBJ1-2; D is unclear. Germline V gene data show CDR1 as GTSNPN and CDR2 as SVGIG (reference sequence). The CDR3 totals 12 residues. The V end lost 2 bases, the J end lost 3 bases, and 7 bases lay between the germline ends. This chain's CDR3 is CAWSPRDYGYTF. The CDR3 nucleotides read TGTGCCTGGAGTCCCCGGGACTATGGCTACACCTTC.

The chain carries TRBV28 and TRBJ2-7; D is ambiguous. The CDR3 is 13 amino acids. Per germline, CDR1 MDHEN and CDR2 SYDVKM. Trimming left V 2 bases short and J 2 bases short, with 7 bases between. This chain's CDR3 is CASSLGVTYEQYF. In nucleotides, the CDR3 is TGTGCCAGCAGTTTAGGCGTAACCTACGAGCAGTACTTC.

The chain links TRBV7-9 to TRBJ2-1; TRBD2 aligns across 14 bases. From germline, CDR1 is SEHNR and CDR2 FQNEAQ (reference sequence). With 5 bases clipped from V and 10 bases from J, the junction kept 7 bases outside the gene matches. CDR3 length equals 15 residues. DNA of the CDR3: TGTGCCAGCAGCCGACGACTAGCGGGGGGGCCCGAGCAGTTCTTC. Its translation is CASSRRLAGGPEQFF.

J is TRBJ2-2 and V is TRBV19, with TRBD2 matching 7 bases. V lost 7 bases, J lost 7 bases, and 15 bases stayed unmatched. Germline loops: CDR1 LNHDA, CDR2 SQIVND (reference sequence). The CDR3 runs 16 residues. CDR3 in DNA: TGTGCCAGTAAACCGTCGGAGAGCGGGAAGATCGGGGAGCTGTTTTTT. Translating gives CASKPSESGKIGELFF.

This clone has just a few counts. The rearrangement uses TRBV5-1 and TRBJ2-2; D remains ambiguous. V lost 1 base to trimming and J lost 0 bases, with 16 bases between them. The CDR3 is made up of 18 amino acids. Germline lookup yields CDR1 SGHRS and CDR2 YFSETQ. The CDR3 reads CASSLPSRGRSNTGELFF. CDR3 DNA: TGCGCCAGCAGCTTGCCGTCCCGAGGCCGCTCGAACACCGGGGAGCTGTTTTTT.

This clone was seen a few times. V is TRBV18 and J is TRBJ1-2, with a weak D call TRBD1 (5 bases). Trimming took 2 bases from V and 2 from J, leaving 12 bases between them. The CDR3 spans 15 residues. The germline V gene has CDR1 KGHSH and CDR2 LQKENI. The CDR3 DNA sequence: TGTGCCAGCTCACCAGTTGACCGGGACAACTATGGCTACACCTTC. As protein: CASSPVDRDNYGYTF.

This chain joins TRBV5-1 and TRBJ2-7; 7 bases fit TRBD1. This CDR3 is 14 amino acids long. Trimming took 4 bases from V and 5 from J; bases not matched to a gene: 9. CDR1 and CDR2 (germline): SGHRS, YFSETQ. CDR3 protein: CASSTGQEADEQYF. CDR3 in DNA: TGCGCCAGCAGCACCGGACAGGAGGCGGACGAGCAGTACTTC.

This clone was detected once. J is TRBJ2-7 and V is TRBV6-5; 8 bases agree with TRBD1. Germline CDR1 and CDR2: MNHEY and SVGAGI. J lost 7 bases, V lost 10 bases, and 12 bases had no gene match. The CDR3 runs 13 residues. Written as DNA, the CDR3 is TGTGCCACCGGAACTCAGGGGGCGAGAGAGCAGTACTTC. It specifies CATGTQGAREQYF.

This clone came up once. The rearrangement links TRBV7-9 to TRBJ2-3; either TRBD1 or TRBD2 may fit D (5 bases each). CDR1 is SEHNR and CDR2 is FQNEAQ in the germline V gene (reference sequence). The CDR3 is 13 residues long. The CDR3 is CAGQRGAMDTQYF. The CDR3 bases are TGTGCAGGGCAGAGGGGAGCGATGGATACGCAGTATTTT.

The V call is TRBV5-1, the J call TRBJ2-1; TRBD2 aligns across 7 bases. CDR1 and CDR2 (germline): SGHRS, YFSETQ. The CDR3 consists of 17 residues. Trimming at V came to 1 base and at J to 4 bases, leaving 11 bases not matched to a gene. The CDR3: CASSLMLGGSGYNEQFF. DNA for the CDR3: TGCGCCAGCAGCTTGATGCTGGGCGGGAGCGGGTACAATGAGCAGTTCTTC.